One and the same sample provided the 23 T cell receptor beta chains below, sequenced in a study of blood T cell repertoires in COVID-19 (dated by TCRdb to about 2020). Library preparation was by the immunoSEQ multiplex PCR assay. TCRdb took this table from immuneACCESS and kept in-frame rearrangements with V and J called. Such tables lack part of the clones; where checked against another copy, unresolved V genes explain under half of the gap, and the rest is unexplained. The sample data list under 300,000 clones, and just over 90% of these were observed just once. The top ten hold 1.5% to 2% of the sample. Specimen: PBMCs or T cells enriched from blood (not recorded which). The receptors were gathered from a woman between 18 and 30 years old who had recovered from COVID-19.

This chain connects TRBV27 to TRBJ1-4; D is possibly TRBD1 (6 bases). The CDR3 loop spans 15 amino acids. Germline V gives CDR1 MNHEY, CDR2 SMNVEV (reference sequence). The V and J ends lost 2 bases and 8 bases respectively, with 15 bases between them. CDR3 sequence reads: CASSLSHRVGEKLFF. The CDR3 DNA is TGTGCCAGCAGTTTAAGTCACAGGGTAGGGGAAAAACTGTTTTTT.

The rearrangement uses TRBV5-4 and TRBJ2-5; TRBD2 matches 10 bases. The ends lost 5 bases at V and 3 bases at J; junction bases unmatched: 7. CDR3 length: 15 amino acids. Germline-derived CDR1 and CDR2 are SGHNT and YYREEE (reference sequence). The CDR3 coding sequence is TGTGCCAGCAGTTCAAGGACTAGCGGCAAAGAGACCCAGTACTTC. Translating it yields CASSSRTSGKETQYF.

The chain is built from TRBV18 and TRBJ1-5; TRBD1 matches 10 bases. With 4 bases clipped from V and 3 bases from J, the junction kept 6 bases outside the gene matches. The CDR3 has 16 amino acids. From germline, CDR1 is KGHSH and CDR2 LQKENI. CDR3 loop: CASSLGTGELNQPQHF. In DNA form, the CDR3 reads TGTGCCAGCTCACTCGGGACAGGGGAACTCAATCAGCCCCAGCATTTT.

The rearrangement links TRBV19 to TRBJ2-7; a possible D gene is TRBD1 (6 bases). The CDR3 is 13 residues long. Looked up from germline, CDR1 is LNHDA and CDR2 is SQIVND (reference sequence). Trimming removed 3 bases at V and 1 base at J, with 7 bases between. The CDR3 protein is CASSMTGSYEQYF. As DNA, the CDR3 is TGTGCCAGTAGTATGACAGGTTCCTACGAGCAGTACTTC. The whole variable domain, remainder taken from reference TRBV19 and TRBJ2-7, is DGGITQSPKYLFRKEGQNVTLSCEQNLNHDAMYWYRQDPGQGLRLIYYSQIVNDFQKGDIAEGYSVSREKKESFPLTVTSAQKNPTAFYLCASSMTGSYEQYFGPGTRLTVT.

The V and J genes are TRBV11-2 and TRBJ2-5; D is ambiguous. Germline CDR1 SGHAT, CDR2 FQNNGV. Trimming took 3 bases from V and 2 from J, leaving 7 bases between them. The CDR3 totals 13 residues. The chain's CDR3 is CASSFRPQETQYF. The CDR3 DNA reads as TGTGCCAGCAGCTTCAGGCCACAAGAGACCCAGTACTTC.

This chain connects TRBV29-1 to TRBJ1-2; tentatively, D is TRBD1 (5 bases). V was clipped by 7 bases and J by 4 bases, with 19 bases between them. The CDR3 is 14 amino acids. From germline, CDR1 is SQVTM and CDR2 ANQGSEA. The CDR3 is CSARPERGGYGYTF. CDR3 DNA: TGCAGCGCCCGGCCAGAGAGGGGAGGCTATGGCTACACCTTC.

The V call is TRBV15, the J call TRBJ1-2, with 7 bases that match TRBD1. Germline V gene sequence: CDR1 LNHNV, CDR2 YYDKDF (reference sequence). The CDR3 is made up of 14 amino acids. After removal of 3 bases from V and 2 bases from J, the junction contained 3 bases not matched to a gene. CDR3 sequence: CATSRGQYNYGYTF. CDR3 DNA: TGTGCCACCAGCAGGGGACAGTACAACTATGGCTACACCTTC. The full variable domain, its missing parts supplied by reference TRBV15 and TRBJ1-2, is DAMVIQNPRYQVTQFGKPVTLSCSQTLNHNVMYWYQQKSSQAPKLLFHYYDKDFNNEADTPDNFQSRRPNTSFCFLDIRSPGLGDTAMYLCATSRGQYNYGYTFGSGTRLTVV.

This clone showed up just once. The genes are TRBV5-4 and TRBJ2-7, with 8 bases identical to TRBD2. Germline V gene lookup returns CDR1 SGHNT and CDR2 YYREEE (reference sequence). V shed 4 bases, J shed 3 bases, and the junction held 12 bases outside the gene matches. CDR3 size: 16 residues. The chain's CDR3 is CASSRAAGLGNYEQYF. The DNA of the CDR3 is TGTGCCAGCAGCCGCGCAGCGGGACTAGGTAACTACGAGCAGTACTTC.

This chain links TRBV29-1 with TRBJ2-4; TRBD1 aligns across 11 bases. V was pared by 7 bases and J by 9 bases, with 5 bases of the junction left unmatched. This CDR3 is built from 12 residues. Germline CDR1 is SQVTM and CDR2 is ANQGSEA. The DNA for the CDR3 is TGCAGCGCCGGACAGGGGGCCTCCATTCAGTACTTC. Translation gives CSAGQGASIQYF. Combining the CDR3 with reference TRBV29-1 and TRBJ2-4 gives the whole variable domain SAVISQKPSRDICQRGTSLTIQCQVDSQVTMMFWYRQQPGQSLTLIATANQGSEATYESGFVIDKFPISRPNLTFSTLTVSNMSPEDSSIYLCSAGQGASIQYFGAGTRLSVL.

V usage is TRBV10-3 and J usage is TRBJ2-3; TRBD1 agrees at 7 bases. CDR3 size: 14 residues. CDR1 is ENHRY, CDR2 SYGVKD, per germline. V trimming: 10 bases; J trimming: 1 base; junction bases outside the gene matches: 8. CDR3 DNA: TGTGCCACTACACAGGGGCCCCGCACAGATACGCAGTATTTT. It encodes CATTQGPRTDTQYF.

As concerns this clone: The sample contains more than one DNA sequence encoding this CDR3. The chain joins TRBV29-1 to TRBJ1-2, with 9 bases aligning to TRBD1. Unmatched junction bases numbered 2, after V lost 6 bases and J lost 6 bases. Germline V gene data show CDR1 as SQVTM and CDR2 as ANQGSEA. This CDR3 has 11 residues. The CDR3 coding sequence is TGCAGCGTCCGGGACAGGGATGGCTACACCTTC. Its protein product is CSVRDRDGYTF.

This chain links TRBV9 with TRBJ2-1; no firm D call. In germline, CDR1 is SGDLS, CDR2 YYNGEE. Trimming stripped 0 bases from V and 1 base from J, with 8 bases between. The CDR3 is made up of 15 amino acids. The CDR3: CASSVALSSYNEQFF. DNA of the CDR3: TGTGCCAGCAGCGTAGCGTTGTCGTCCTACAATGAGCAGTTCTTC.

The chain joins TRBV2 to TRBJ1-2, with D tentatively TRBD1 (5 bases). The CDR3 is 16 residues long. V gave up 4 bases and J gave up 4 bases, with 19 bases separating them. Germline V lookup: CDR1 SNHLY, CDR2 FYNNEI. CDR3 sequence: CASSGLIGGLSYGYTF. CDR3 coding DNA: TGTGCCAGCAGTGGCCTCATTGGGGGGTTAAGCTATGGCTACACCTTC.

V and J are TRBV4-1 and TRBJ2-7; D not resolved. Trimming removed 5 bases from V and 2 bases from J, with 4 bases in between. This CDR3 is built from 11 residues. Per germline, CDR1 MGHRA and CDR2 YSYEKL. CDR3 loop: CASSGAYEQYF. The CDR3 DNA reads as TGCGCCAGCAGCGGAGCCTACGAGCAGTACTTC.

The chain carries TRBV4-1 and TRBJ2-5, with D tentatively TRBD2 (5 bases). The CDR3 length is 16 residues. CDR1 and CDR2 (germline): MGHRA, YSYEKL. The germline V and J ends were trimmed by 3 bases and 3 bases, with 17 bases remaining between them. Here the CDR3 reads CASSHYAGNSEETQYF. The CDR3 nucleotides are TGCGCCAGCAGCCATTACGCCGGGAACAGCGAAGAGACCCAGTACTTC.

This chain joins TRBV27 and TRBJ1-6; tentatively, D is TRBD1 (6 bases). The CDR3 contains 16 residues. In germline, CDR1 is MNHEY, CDR2 SMNVEV (reference sequence). V dropped 5 bases and J dropped 4 bases, with 15 bases sitting between them. The CDR3 coding sequence is TGTGCCAGCAGTCCAACAGGGTGGTCATATAATTCACCCCTCCACTTT. Its protein is CASSPTGWSYNSPLHF.

V is TRBV7-3 and J is TRBJ2-1; TRBD2 is a possible D gene (6 bases). Germline V CDR1 and CDR2: SGHTA, FQGTGA. With 5 bases removed from V and 5 bases from J, the gap between germline ends came to 10 bases. This CDR3 region has 13 residues. The CDR3 protein is CASSLLADNEQFF. The DNA of the CDR3 is TGTGCCAGCAGCCTTTTAGCGGACAATGAGCAGTTCTTC.

The table lists this clone with a count of one. This chain uses TRBV29-1 with TRBJ1-1; a possible D gene is TRBD1 (5 bases). V was cut by 4 bases and J by 4 bases, with 13 bases left in between. CDR1 SQVTM and CDR2 ANQGSEA come from the germline V gene. The CDR3 extends over 13 amino acids. The CDR3 here is CSVARAGGTEAFF. In DNA, the CDR3 is TGCAGCGTTGCCCGAGCCGGGGGCACTGAAGCTTTCTTT. The variable domain in full, with the rest retrieved from reference TRBV29-1 and TRBJ1-1, is SAVISQKPSRDICQRGTSLTIQCQVDSQVTMMFWYRQQPGQSLTLIATANQGSEATYESGFVIDKFPISRPNLTFSTLTVSNMSPEDSSIYLCSVARAGGTEAFFGQGTRLTVV.

V and J are TRBV5-1 and TRBJ1-2; no clear D. This CDR3 has 16 residues. V lost 0 bases and J lost 2, with 14 bases in between. The V gene's germline CDR1 is SGHRS and CDR2 YFSETQ. The DNA of the CDR3 is TGCGCCAGCAGCTTGGAGTATAACGCGGTGAACTATGGCTACACCTTC. Residues: CASSLEYNAVNYGYTF.

This clone was found once. V and J are TRBV7-6 and TRBJ2-7, with a possible D match to TRBD1 (6 bases). V was trimmed by 6 bases and J by 5 bases, leaving 14 bases between them. Germline-derived CDR1 and CDR2 are SGHVS and FNYEAQ. The CDR3 runs 13 residues. The CDR3 here is CASSNREIDEQYF. The CDR3 bases are TGTGCCAGCAGTAACAGGGAGATTGACGAGCAGTACTTC.

The chain uses TRBV27 and TRBJ1-1; TRBD1 might be the D (5 bases). Germline values: CDR1 MNHEY, CDR2 SMNVEV (reference sequence). There are 14 residues in the CDR3. V lost 3 bases, J lost 4 bases, and 12 bases lay in between. Written as DNA, the CDR3 is TGTGCCAGCAGTTTCGCGGGGCGTGGCACTGAAGCTTTCTTT. Amino acid sequence: CASSFAGRGTEAFF.

This rearrangement joins TRBV7-2 to TRBJ1-5; D remains ambiguous. This CDR3 has 14 amino acids. CDR1 is SGHTA and CDR2 is FQGNSA in the germline V gene. Between the trimmed V and J ends, which lost 2 bases and 5 bases, there was a span of 10 bases. DNA of the CDR3: TGTGCCAGCAGCTTAACTCCTTATGATCAGCCCCAGCATTTT. Protein product: CASSLTPYDQPQHF.

This clone was picked up one time. This chain joins TRBV5-1 and TRBJ1-1; 7 bases match TRBD1. There are 15 residues in the CDR3. The V and J ends lost 4 bases and 2 bases, in that order; junction bases with no gene match: 8. Germline assignment: CDR1 SGHRS and CDR2 YFSETQ. The DNA for the CDR3 is TGCGCCAGCAGCCTCCAGGGGGTTCGAAACACTGAAGCTTTCTTT. Translated, it gives CASSLQGVRNTEAFF.